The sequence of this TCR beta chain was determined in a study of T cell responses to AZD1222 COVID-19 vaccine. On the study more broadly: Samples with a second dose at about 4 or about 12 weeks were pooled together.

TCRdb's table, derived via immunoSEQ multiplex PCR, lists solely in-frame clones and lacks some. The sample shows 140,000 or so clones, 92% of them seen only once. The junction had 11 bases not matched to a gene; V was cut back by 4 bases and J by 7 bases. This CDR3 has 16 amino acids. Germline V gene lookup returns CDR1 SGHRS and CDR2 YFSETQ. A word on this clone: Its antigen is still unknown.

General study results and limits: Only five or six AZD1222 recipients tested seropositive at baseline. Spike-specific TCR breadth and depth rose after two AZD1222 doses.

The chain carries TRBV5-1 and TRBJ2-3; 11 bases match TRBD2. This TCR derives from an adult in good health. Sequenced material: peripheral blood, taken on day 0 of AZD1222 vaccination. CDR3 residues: CASSKDVAGGPNTQYF. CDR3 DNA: TGCGCCAGCAGCAAGGATGTAGCGGGGGGGCCGAATACGCAGTATTTT.